The 14 T cell receptor beta chains presented below share a single source sample, sequenced in a study of vaccination and CD4 T cells after COVID-19. Time point meaning: late sampling 161 to 241 days after vaccination in three convalescent patients. The sample's treatment: approximately nine-day PBMC culture with coronavirus spike peptide pools or control peptides (ViraFEST assay). An Oncomine TCR Beta short-read assay was used to sequence the DNA from cultured CD4+ T cells. One entry per CDR3 protein results from TCRdb running MiXCR on the PCR reads. The sample lists about 17,000 distinct CDR3 sequences, roughly 48% seen once, with 20% in the top ten. What these receptors recognize is not known. The sequencing used CD4+ T cells from blood, cultured in vitro, collected about 7 months after SARS-CoV-2 vaccination. Receptors were obtained from a human donor who had recovered from COVID-19.

This clonotype turned up a few times. The CDR3 region has the DNA TGTGCCAGCAGTTTAGAGTTCAACAATGAGCAGTTCTTC. Translating gives CASSLEFNNEQFF. The V call is TRBV27, the J call TRBJ2-1; no clear D. Germline CDR1 and CDR2: MNHEY and SMNVEV (reference sequence). The CDR3 has 13 residues. V was pared by 2 bases and J by 5 bases, with 7 bases between.

J is TRBJ1-1 and V is TRBV7-2; D is unclear. The CDR3 runs 13 residues. CDR1 and CDR2 (germline): SGHTA, FQGNSA. The ends were cut back, 2 bases at V and 4 bases at J, with 8 bases in the middle. The CDR3 nucleotides read TGTGCCAGCAGCTTAAGAAGAGCCACTGAAGCTTTCTTT. This translates into CASSLRRATEAFF.

The DNA for the CDR3 is TGTGCCAGCAGTGAAATGCTTCGGAGCAATCAGCCCCAGCATTTT. It encodes CASSEMLRSNQPQHF. The gene calls are TRBV6-1 and TRBJ1-5; D is undetermined. The CDR3 is made up of 15 amino acids. With 2 bases removed from V and 1 base from J, the gap between germline ends came to 9 bases. Per germline, CDR1 MNHNS and CDR2 SASEGT.

This chain joins TRBV20-1 and TRBJ2-3; unclear D gene. CDR3 length: 13 amino acids. Germline V CDR1 and CDR2: DFQATT, SNEGSKA (reference sequence). V was shortened by 0 bases and J by 5 bases, with 9 bases between the two germline ends. CDR3 DNA: TGCAGTGCTAGAGATGTCCTACTAGATACGCAGTATTTT. Translated, it gives CSARDVLLDTQYF.

This clonotype is medium-sized within its sample. V gene TRBV6-5 combines with J gene TRBJ1-2; 11 bases agree with TRBD1. Losses at the gene ends were 4 bases for V and 4 bases for J; bases not matched to a gene: 2. The CDR3 has 14 residues. In germline, CDR1 is MNHEY, CDR2 SVGAGI. The CDR3 protein is CASSWTGGAYGYTF. CDR3 bases: TGTGCCAGCAGTTGGACAGGGGGCGCCTATGGCTACACCTTC.

The chain couples TRBV7-2 to TRBJ2-7; D ambiguous. The CDR3 has 14 residues. The germline gives CDR1 SGHTA, CDR2 FQGNSA. The V end was cut by 0 bases, the J end by 7 bases, with 13 bases between. The CDR3 loop reads CASSLARSVVEQYF. DNA for the CDR3: TGTGCCAGCAGCTTAGCTCGGAGCGTAGTTGAGCAGTACTTC.

The V call is TRBV21-1, the J call TRBJ1-1; the D call of TRBD1 is as the table states it, not checked on the DNA. TRBV21-1 is noted as a pseudogene. The CDR3 is 13 amino acids. CDR3 in amino acids: CASSPATGWEAFF. The CDR3 DNA reads TGTGCCAGCAGCCCTGCAACAGGGTGGGAAGCTTTCTTT.

A few counts support this clonotype. The CDR3 here is CASTSGLAGNEQFF. CDR3 DNA sequence: TGTGCCAGCACTTCTGGACTAGCGGGGAATGAGCAGTTCTTC. This chain uses TRBV6-1 with TRBJ2-1, with TRBD2 matching over 12 bases. Germline V gene data show CDR1 as MNHNS and CDR2 as SASEGT. After removal of 7 bases from V and 7 bases from J, the junction contained 5 bases not matched to a gene. The CDR3 contains 14 residues.

This clonotype has only a few counts. This chain uses TRBV20-1 with TRBJ2-2, with D unclear. The germline V gene has CDR1 DFQATT and CDR2 SNEGSKA (reference sequence). The CDR3 length is 13 residues. The ends were cut back, 2 bases at V and 7 bases at J, with 11 bases in the middle. Written as DNA, the CDR3 is TGCAGTGCTAGACCCGACGGTGACGGGGAGCTGTTTTTT. It codes for CSARPDGDGELFF.

This clonotype was counted a few times. In DNA, the CDR3 is TGTGCCACCAGTGATGTCGGGCTCACAGATACGCAGTATTTT. Protein sequence: CATSDVGLTDTQYF. The chain joins TRBV24-1 to TRBJ2-3; D remains unclear. This CDR3 spans 14 amino acids. In germline, CDR1 is KGHDR, CDR2 SFDVKD. Trimming pared 3 bases from V and 2 bases from J, leaving 8 bases between.

This rearrangement joins TRBV7-2 to TRBJ2-7; TRBD1 matches 7 bases. Losses at the gene ends were 5 bases for V and 3 bases for J; bases not matched to a gene: 10. CDR1 is SGHTA, CDR2 FQGNSA, per germline. The CDR3 runs 15 residues. CDR3 residues: CASSLRQGAGYEQYF. As DNA, the CDR3 is TGTGCCAGCAGCCTAAGACAGGGCGCGGGCTACGAGCAGTACTTC.

The chain has TRBV27 and TRBJ1-2; perhaps TRBD1 as D (5 bases). Germline CDR1 is MNHEY and CDR2 is SMNVEV (reference sequence). The V end lost 3 bases, the J end lost 0 bases, and 14 bases lay between the germline ends. The CDR3 contains 16 residues. CDR3 protein: CASSFAGMTANYGYTF. The CDR3 nucleotides are TGTGCCAGCAGTTTTGCAGGGATGACAGCTAACTATGGCTACACCTTC.

This clonotype was counted a few times. The chain joins TRBV20-1 to TRBJ2-2; possible D gene TRBD1, 6 bases. Trimming removed 2 bases at V and 3 bases at J, with 16 bases between. CDR3 length: 16 residues. Germline V lookup: CDR1 DFQATT, CDR2 SNEGSKA (reference sequence). The CDR3 spells CSARPEYRDDTGELFF. CDR3 in DNA: TGCAGTGCTAGACCCGAATACAGGGACGACACCGGGGAGCTGTTTTTT.

The V and J genes are TRBV21-1 and TRBJ2-7; the D call TRBD1 from the table was never checked on the DNA. TRBV21-1 is flagged as a pseudogene. The CDR3 length is 14 residues. The CDR3 loop is CASSPRDSAYEQYF. The CDR3 nucleotides are TGTGCCAGCAGCCCACGGGACAGCGCCTACGAGCAGTACTTC.